Below, one T cell receptor (beta chain) is given with its context. The CDR3 sequence is 13 residues long. Per germline, CDR1 SGHTA and CDR2 FQGTGA. The sample comes from a study of monozygotic twins with inflammatory bowel disease. TCRdb re-analyzed the 5' RACE reads; it lists each CDR3 protein once, without DNA. The sample totals fewer than 200,000 distinct CDR3 sequences. Sequencing was performed on blood. This TCR was sampled from a human donor with ulcerative colitis or Crohn's disease, or a healthy co-twin of an affected twin (not recorded which). The V and J genes are TRBV7-3 and TRBJ2-2. The CDR3 region is CASSLRNTGELFF.